This TCR beta chain was identified in a study of radiotherapy plus CTLA-4 blockade in lung cancer. Trimming took 6 bases from V and 6 from J; bases not matched to a gene: 6. The CDR3 has 14 amino acids. Germline assignment: CDR1 SEHNR and CDR2 FQNEAQ (reference sequence). Note on this clone: Its cognate antigen is unknown.

General study points: Alongside interferon-beta, early blood T cell clone dynamics were reportedly the best predictor of response.

Generated by immunoSEQ multiplex PCR, the TCRdb table keeps only in-frame clones and is missing some. Of about 77,000 clones in the sample, nearly 75% were seen once. Sample: peripheral blood, taken from a patient treated with radiotherapy plus ipilimumab. This TCR was recovered from a human donor with non-small cell lung cancer whose response to radiotherapy plus ipilimumab could not be evaluated. The chain joins TRBV7-9 to TRBJ2-3; 10 positions match TRBD2. CDR3: CASRNRTSGDTQYF. The CDR3 DNA follows: TGTGCCAGCAGAAACCGGACTAGCGGCGATACGCAGTATTTT. Full variable domain (remainder filled in from reference TRBV7-9 and TRBJ2-3): DTGVSQNPRHKITKRGQNVTFRCDPISEHNRLYWYRQTLGQGPEFLTYFQNEAQLEKSRLLSDRFSAERPKGSFSTLEIQRTEQGDSAMYLCASRNRTSGDTQYFGPGTRLTVL.